Below, 15 T cell receptor beta chains from the same sample are listed, as sequenced in a study of cytomegalovirus exposure and HLA in healthy donors. Sequencing was performed with immunoSEQ multiplex PCR; in TCRdb, only in-frame clones are kept and a portion is missing. The table includes some 180,000 clones, about nine tenths detected once. Sequencing input: PBMCs. These receptors came from a man younger than 40 in good health and CMV-seropositive.

The V and J genes are TRBV7-9 and TRBJ2-5; D might be TRBD1 (6 bases). Germline lookup yields CDR1 SEHNR and CDR2 FQNEAQ (reference sequence). This CDR3 has 17 residues. V was clipped by 5 bases and J by 1 base, with 20 bases between them. The CDR3 protein is CASSLTRQGLLQETQYF. DNA for the CDR3: TGTGCCAGCAGCCTTACCCGCCAGGGGCTCCTCCAAGAGACCCAGTACTTC.

The chain couples TRBV11-2 to TRBJ2-5; TRBD2 aligns across 9 bases. CDR1 SGHAT and CDR2 FQNNGV come from the germline V gene. The CDR3 spans 16 residues. With V trimmed by 2 bases and J by 3 bases, 7 bases remained unmatched. DNA of the CDR3: TGTGCCAGCAGCTTATCAGGGCTAGCGGGAAAAGAGACCCAGTACTTC. As protein: CASSLSGLAGKETQYF.

The chain couples TRBV5-1 to TRBJ1-2; D is unclear. The CDR3 runs to 15 residues. Trimming removed 0 bases from V and 1 base from J, with 10 bases in between. Per germline, CDR1 SGHRS and CDR2 YFSETQ. The CDR3 region has the DNA TGCGCCAGCAGCTTGGGGTCCGGAATTAACTATGGCTACACCTTC. Translation: CASSLGSGINYGYTF. Complete variable domain (other parts from reference TRBV5-1 and TRBJ1-2): KAGVTQTPRYLIKTRGQQVTLSCSPISGHRSVSWYQQTPGQGLQFLFEYFSETQRNKGNFPGRFSGRQFSNSRSEMNVSTLELGDSALYLCASSLGSGINYGYTFGSGTRLTVV.

The chain recombines TRBV28 with TRBJ1-1; 7 bases are a match to TRBD1. Trimming took 7 bases from V and 7 from J; bases not matched to a gene: 6. The CDR3 has 12 residues. CDR1 and CDR2 (germline): MDHEN, SYDVKM. Here the CDR3 DNA reads TGTGCCAGCACCTGGACAGGCGTTGAAGCTTTCTTT. Translation gives CASTWTGVEAFF.

This clone came up a few times. The V call is TRBV6-1, the J call TRBJ2-1; D gene uncertain. V was clipped by 3 bases and J by 1 base, with 10 bases between them. There are 15 residues in the CDR3. Per germline, CDR1 MNHNS and CDR2 SASEGT. CDR3 region: CASSDSVLSYNEQFF. CDR3 DNA: TGTGCCAGCAGTGACTCGGTTTTATCCTACAATGAGCAGTTCTTC.

The V and J genes are TRBV30 and TRBJ1-2; maybe TRBD1 (6 bases). CDR1 and CDR2 from the germline V gene are GTSNPN and SVGIG (reference sequence). The V end was cut by 4 bases, the J end by 7 bases, with 10 bases between. The CDR3 has 11 residues. CDR3 DNA sequence: TGTGCCTGGAAGCTACAGGGTGGCTACACCTTC. Its translation: CAWKLQGGYTF.

This chain connects TRBV5-1 to TRBJ2-7; 12 bases map to TRBD2. In germline, CDR1 is SGHRS, CDR2 YFSETQ. CDR3 length: 17 amino acids. Trimming removed 0 bases from V and 4 bases from J; junction bases left unmatched: 8. Here the CDR3 DNA reads TGCGCCAGCAGCTTGGCCCGGGGGACTAGCGGGTTGTACGAGCAGTACTTC. It specifies CASSLARGTSGLYEQYF.

The chain links TRBV6-1 to TRBJ2-1, with TRBD2 matching over 7 bases. The trim removed 4 bases at V and 6 bases at J, leaving 9 bases unmatched. Germline CDR1 and CDR2: MNHNS and SASEGT. The CDR3 totals 15 residues. The CDR3 DNA reads TGTGCCAGCAGTGTCCTAGCGGACGCGGGCAATGAGCAGTTCTTC. Its translation: CASSVLADAGNEQFF.

Comment on this clone: The same CDR3 arises from other DNA sequences in this sample as well. The CDR3 DNA reads TGCGCCAGCAGCCTGGCGGGGGCGGGTCAGCCCCAGCATTTT. Protein sequence: CASSLAGAGQPQHF. The J gene is TRBJ1-5, the V gene TRBV5-1; D perhaps matches TRBD1 (6 bases). V was pared by 4 bases and J by 6 bases, with 14 bases between. The CDR3 totals 14 residues. Per germline, CDR1 SGHRS and CDR2 YFSETQ.

The V and J genes are TRBV19 and TRBJ2-3; 7 nucleotides align to TRBD1. V lost 3 bases and J lost 3; bases outside the gene matches: 3. This CDR3 is built from 14 residues. CDR1 is LNHDA and CDR2 is SQIVND in the germline V gene (reference sequence). CDR3 in amino acids: CASSMGTATDTQYF. The CDR3 nucleotides read TGTGCCAGTAGTATGGGGACAGCTACAGATACGCAGTATTTT.

V usage is TRBV5-4 and J usage is TRBJ2-1; D might be TRBD2 (5 bases). The V end was cut by 0 bases, the J end by 4 bases, with 14 bases between. The CDR3 has 16 amino acids. Germline CDR1 reads SGHNT; CDR2 reads YYREEE (reference sequence). The CDR3 DNA reads TGTGCCAGCAGCTTGGTGGGTGACCGGGGATACAATGAGCAGTTCTTC. It translates to CASSLVGDRGYNEQFF. Full variable domain (rest looked up from reference TRBV5-4 and TRBJ2-1): ETGVTQSPTHLIKTRGQQVTLRCSSQSGHNTVSWYQQALGQGPQFIFQYYREEENGRGNFPPRFSGLQFPNYSSELNVNALELDDSALYLCASSLVGDRGYNEQFFGPGTRLTVL.

This clone has a single count. The chain combines TRBV7-6 with TRBJ1-1; the D is unclear. This CDR3 has 13 residues. Germline values: CDR1 SGHVS, CDR2 FNYEAQ. The V end was cut by 6 bases, the J end by 0 bases, with 8 bases between. The CDR3 reads CASSVHMNTEAFF. The CDR3 nucleotides read TGTGCCAGCAGTGTCCACATGAACACTGAAGCTTTCTTT.

The J gene is TRBJ2-1, the V gene TRBV5-1; 7 nucleotides match TRBD1. CDR1 and CDR2 from the germline V gene are SGHRS and YFSETQ. J was trimmed by 5 bases and V by 2 bases; bases with no gene match: 4. The CDR3 totals 14 residues. The CDR3 here is CASSFGGQNNEQFF. The CDR3 DNA follows: TGCGCCAGCAGCTTTGGGGGACAGAACAATGAGCAGTTCTTC.

This clone was recorded only once. The chain carries TRBV2 and TRBJ1-5, with D perhaps TRBD1 (5 bases). CDR3 length: 13 residues. Trimming took 6 bases from V and 3 from J, leaving 9 bases between them. Germline values: CDR1 SNHLY, CDR2 FYNNEI. The DNA of the CDR3 is TGTGCCAGCAGGTTGGGACCCAATCAGCCCCAGCATTTT. Protein sequence: CASRLGPNQPQHF.

V is TRBV4-1 and J is TRBJ2-7; possibly TRBD1 for D (6 bases). This CDR3 comprises 14 residues. V was trimmed by 2 bases and J by 5 bases, leaving 13 bases between them. Germline CDR1 MGHRA, CDR2 YSYEKL. Here the CDR3 reads CASSQRGGSDEQYF. As DNA, the CDR3 is TGCGCCAGCAGCCAAAGAGGGGGTAGCGACGAGCAGTACTTC.